This is a list of T cell receptor beta chains from one sample in a study of human T cells and chemical hapten exposure. TCRdb re-analysed the RACE reads in MiXCR, keeping a single row per CDR3 protein. Here the sample spans about 170,000 distinct CDR3 sequences, about 30% being singletons. The material was whole blood, obtained in connection with sensitization to the hapten diphenylcyclopropenone (DPC). The receptors derive from a young woman with alopecia areata. Some clones in this sample may be carry-over from other donors' samples. Each CDR3 is given without its conserved first and last residue. D genes are given only for firm matches. For some rows the clone size is stated as once, few or many, or as a class when expanded; others skip it.

clone_size: NA
cdr3_length: 15
d_call: NA
v_call: TRBV18
cdr3_aa: ASSPPPTGATRNTQY

clone_size: NA
cdr3_length: 10
d_call: NA
v_call: TRBV29-1
cdr3_aa: SVFRDTGELF

clone_size: NA
cdr3_length: 11
d_call: NA
v_call: TRBV7-9
cdr3_aa: ASSSGSAYEQY

clone_size: few
cdr3_length: 11
d_call: NA
v_call: TRBV10-3
cdr3_aa: AISGGRVTPLH

clone_size: NA
cdr3_length: 12
d_call: NA
v_call: TRBV2
cdr3_aa: ASSEPGSTGELF

clone_size: many
cdr3_length: 13
d_call: TRBD2
v_call: TRBV11-2
cdr3_aa: ASSLIPSGEDEQY

clone_size: NA
cdr3_length: 11
d_call: NA
v_call: TRBV9
cdr3_aa: ASESVNTGELF

clone_size: few
cdr3_length: 14
d_call: NA
v_call: TRBV7-6
cdr3_aa: ASSLALRGLNTEAF

clone_size: few
cdr3_length: 11
d_call: NA
v_call: TRBV9
cdr3_aa: ASSVVDNEKLF

clone_size: many
cdr3_length: 11
d_call: NA
v_call: TRBV7-2
cdr3_aa: ASSSLGFYEQY

clone_size: few
cdr3_length: 14
d_call: NA
v_call: TRBV9
cdr3_aa: ASSATGTSYSYEQY

clone_size: NA
cdr3_length: 12
d_call: NA
v_call: TRBV7-2
cdr3_aa: ASSQASEPGTQY

clone_size: few
cdr3_length: 11
d_call: NA
v_call: TRBV6-2/TRBV6-3
cdr3_aa: ASSHTGSDTQY

clone_size: NA
cdr3_length: 13
d_call: TRBD2
v_call: TRBV7-8
cdr3_aa: ASSLQGREGDEQY

clone_size: few
cdr3_length: 12
d_call: NA
v_call: TRBV6-5
cdr3_aa: ASSYSKGRQPQH

clone_size: NA
cdr3_length: 13
d_call: TRBD2
v_call: TRBV7-2
cdr3_aa: ASSTGTRSTDTQY

clone_size: few
cdr3_length: 10
d_call: TRBD2
v_call: TRBV7-2
cdr3_aa: ASSLGLAARY

clone_size: NA
cdr3_length: 11
d_call: NA
v_call: TRBV6-6
cdr3_aa: ASSQTASYEQY

clone_size: few
cdr3_length: 13
d_call: NA
v_call: TRBV28
cdr3_aa: ASNLGVDSWEPLH

clone_size: NA
cdr3_length: 11
d_call: NA
v_call: TRBV18
cdr3_aa: ASSPVRAGEAF

clone_size: NA
cdr3_length: 15
d_call: TRBD2
v_call: TRBV2
cdr3_aa: ANSGTSGGTGANVLT

clone_size: NA
cdr3_length: 13
d_call: NA
v_call: TRBV11-2
cdr3_aa: ASSLANWVTDTQY

clone_size: NA
cdr3_length: 14
d_call: TRBD2
v_call: TRBV20-1
cdr3_aa: SAREGLAPKRGELF

clone_size: NA
cdr3_length: 12
d_call: NA
v_call: TRBV7-9
cdr3_aa: ASSLFGANYGYT

clone_size: many
cdr3_length: 12
d_call: TRBD2
v_call: TRBV7-2
cdr3_aa: ASSYGGGYNEQF

clone_size: NA
cdr3_length: 12
d_call: NA
v_call: TRBV29-1
cdr3_aa: SVAQLGRMAEAF

clone_size: NA
cdr3_length: 12
d_call: TRBD1
v_call: TRBV20-1
cdr3_aa: SARDPGGPYGYT

clone_size: many
cdr3_length: 12
d_call: TRBD1
v_call: TRBV20-1
cdr3_aa: SARVLKTGTEAF

clone_size: NA
cdr3_length: 12
d_call: NA
v_call: TRBV12-3/TRBV12-4
cdr3_aa: ASTRDHSTDTQY

clone_size: NA
cdr3_length: 10
d_call: NA
v_call: TRBV7-2
cdr3_aa: ASSVYKETQY

clone_size: NA
cdr3_length: 10
d_call: NA
v_call: TRBV7-9
cdr3_aa: ASGVSNSPLH

clone_size: NA
cdr3_length: 14
d_call: NA
v_call: TRBV27
cdr3_aa: ASSPGGLLRSYEQY

clone_size: many
cdr3_length: 11
d_call: NA
v_call: TRBV7-3
cdr3_aa: ASSLGGAGEQF

clone_size: NA
cdr3_length: 11
d_call: TRBD1
v_call: TRBV19
cdr3_aa: ASSGQEQETQY

clone_size: NA
cdr3_length: 12
d_call: TRBD1
v_call: TRBV20-1
cdr3_aa: SYPTGGAHYGYT

clone_size: NA
cdr3_length: 13
d_call: NA
v_call: TRBV7-2
cdr3_aa: ASSSGAFSSYIQY

clone_size: NA
cdr3_length: 11
d_call: TRBD2
v_call: TRBV20-1
cdr3_aa: SAAAGVQETQY

clone_size: NA
cdr3_length: 14
d_call: TRBD2
v_call: TRBV20-1
cdr3_aa: SARDLGTSGRPEQY

clone_size: NA
cdr3_length: 12
d_call: TRBD1
v_call: TRBV3-1
cdr3_aa: ASSRTGGTGELF

clone_size: NA
cdr3_length: 11
d_call: NA
v_call: TRBV29-1
cdr3_aa: SVAGRHTYEQY

clone_size: few
cdr3_length: 13
d_call: NA
v_call: TRBV4-1
cdr3_aa: ASSQDQGSLPEQY

clone_size: NA
cdr3_length: 15
d_call: NA
v_call: TRBV4-2
cdr3_aa: ASSQDEQRGPYNEQF

clone_size: NA
cdr3_length: 16
d_call: NA
v_call: TRBV7-9
cdr3_aa: ASSLVISLTAAALEQY

clone_size: NA
cdr3_length: 13
d_call: TRBD1
v_call: TRBV7-2
cdr3_aa: ASISPDRVTYEQY

clone_size: NA
cdr3_length: 13
d_call: TRBD2
v_call: TRBV6-6
cdr3_aa: ASSGGGGARETQY

clone_size: NA
cdr3_length: 13
d_call: NA
v_call: TRBV7-9
cdr3_aa: ASSSSDGMNTEAF

clone_size: NA
cdr3_length: 12
d_call: NA
v_call: TRBV7-2
cdr3_aa: ASSLARFPETQY

clone_size: few
cdr3_length: 10
d_call: NA
v_call: TRBV6-2/TRBV6-3
cdr3_aa: ASSFVGGPGF

clone_size: many
cdr3_length: 14
d_call: TRBD1
v_call: TRBV7-9
cdr3_aa: ASSLSGTGGNQPQH